The rows below give T cell receptor beta chains drawn from one sample of a study of T cell repertoires in cytomegalovirus infection. TCRdb called the reads again in MiXCR, with one record for every CDR3 protein. The sample records some 54,000 distinct CDR3 sequences, around a fifth being singletons. For these receptors, no antigen is known. Sequenced here: CD8+ T cells from cultured PBMCs, sampled from culture after CMV antigen stimulation. These receptors came from a human donor in good health (CMV status not recorded). Some clones in this sample may be carry-over from other donors' samples. Each CDR3 is given with its conserved first and last residue. Fields, in order: clone size, D gene, J gene, V gene, CDR3 protein, CDR3 DNA. The D gene is left open where the match is weak. For some rows the clone size is stated as once, few or many, or as a class when expanded; others skip it.

clone size: few
D gene: .
J gene: TRBJ1-2
V gene: TRBV12-3/TRBV12-4
CDR3 protein: CASSLGWSYGYTF
CDR3 DNA: TGTGCCAGCAGTTTGGGGTGGAGCTATGGCTACACCTTC

clone size: few
D gene: TRBD1
J gene: TRBJ1-2
V gene: TRBV27
CDR3 protein: CASRTGAYGYTF
CDR3 DNA: TGTGCCAGCAGAACAGGGGCCTATGGCTACACCTTC

clone size: .
D gene: .
J gene: TRBJ2-7
V gene: TRBV11-2
CDR3 protein: CASSFRDKNSYEQYF
CDR3 DNA: TGTGCCAGCAGCTTCCGGGACAAGAATTCCTACGAGCAGTACTTC

clone size: .
D gene: TRBD1
J gene: TRBJ2-5
V gene: TRBV11-2
CDR3 protein: CASRAGGREETQYF
CDR3 DNA: TGTGCCAGTCGGGCAGGGGGCAGAGAAGAGACCCAGTACTTC

clone size: .
D gene: TRBD2
J gene: TRBJ2-1
V gene: TRBV7-6
CDR3 protein: CASSPSGGAFNEQFF
CDR3 DNA: TGTGCCAGCAGCCCTAGCGGGGGGGCCTTCAATGAGCAGTTCTTC

clone size: few
D gene: .
J gene: TRBJ2-5
V gene: TRBV6-5
CDR3 protein: CASSYTFQETQYF
CDR3 DNA: TGTGCCAGCAGTTACACCTTCCAAGAGACCCAGTACTTC

clone size: many
D gene: TRBD2
J gene: TRBJ2-1
V gene: TRBV27
CDR3 protein: CASSSGTSGGPREFF
CDR3 DNA: TGTGCCAGCAGTTCGGGGACTAGCGGGGGTCCTCGAGAGTTCTTC

clone size: few
D gene: .
J gene: TRBJ2-7
V gene: TRBV19
CDR3 protein: CASSIDGTTYEQYF
CDR3 DNA: TGTGCCAGTAGTATAGACGGGACAACCTACGAGCAGTACTTC

clone size: .
D gene: .
J gene: TRBJ2-7
V gene: TRBV7-9
CDR3 protein: CASSDYLGGDEQYF
CDR3 DNA: TGTGCCAGCAGCGACTACTTGGGTGGGGACGAGCAGTACTTC

clone size: few
D gene: TRBD1
J gene: TRBJ2-1
V gene: TRBV12-3/TRBV12-4
CDR3 protein: CASSFGDRGYNEQFF
CDR3 DNA: TGTGCCAGCAGTTTTGGGGACAGGGGGTACAATGAGCAGTTCTTC

clone size: .
D gene: .
J gene: TRBJ2-7
V gene: TRBV12-3/TRBV12-4
CDR3 protein: CASSPPGDRKFYEQYF
CDR3 DNA: TGTGCCAGCAGCCCACCGGGGGACAGAAAGTTCTACGAGCAGTACTTC

clone size: .
D gene: .
J gene: TRBJ2-5
V gene: TRBV12-3/TRBV12-4
CDR3 protein: CASGPSGRRQETQYF
CDR3 DNA: TGTGCCAGCGGACCCTCTGGGCGGCGTCAAGAGACCCAGTACTTC

clone size: .
D gene: .
J gene: TRBJ2-1
V gene: TRBV7-8
CDR3 protein: CASLGTGVGGSYNEQFF
CDR3 DNA: TGTGCCAGCCTGGGGACGGGGGTTGGAGGGTCCTACAATGAGCAGTTCTTC

clone size: few
D gene: .
J gene: TRBJ2-7
V gene: TRBV25-1
CDR3 protein: CASSDYQEQYF
CDR3 DNA: TGTGCCAGCAGTGACTACCAGGAGCAGTACTTC

clone size: .
D gene: .
J gene: TRBJ2-3
V gene: TRBV7-8
CDR3 protein: CASSSRGAISTDTQYF
CDR3 DNA: TGTGCCAGCAGCTCGCGGGGAGCTATTTCCACAGATACGCAGTATTTT

clone size: .
D gene: TRBD1
J gene: TRBJ2-5
V gene: TRBV6-2/TRBV6-3
CDR3 protein: CASSYRQGKETQYF
CDR3 DNA: TGTGCCAGCAGTTACCGACAGGGGAAGGAGACCCAGTACTTC

clone size: few
D gene: TRBD2
J gene: TRBJ2-3
V gene: TRBV7-2
CDR3 protein: CASSFLAGDTDTQYF
CDR3 DNA: TGTGCCAGCAGCTTCCTAGCGGGGGACACAGATACGCAGTATTTT

clone size: .
D gene: .
J gene: TRBJ1-2
V gene: TRBV4-1
CDR3 protein: CASSQDRSYGYTF
CDR3 DNA: TGCGCCAGCAGCCAGGACAGATCCTATGGCTACACCTTC

clone size: .
D gene: TRBD1
J gene: TRBJ2-7
V gene: TRBV25-1
CDR3 protein: CASSEDRGYEQYF
CDR3 DNA: TGTGCCAGCAGTGAAGACAGGGGCTACGAGCAGTACTTC

clone size: .
D gene: .
J gene: TRBJ1-1
V gene: TRBV7-8
CDR3 protein: CASSSAFF
CDR3 DNA: TGTGCCAGCAGTTCAGCTTTCTTT

clone size: .
D gene: .
J gene: TRBJ2-3
V gene: TRBV27
CDR3 protein: CASSFSPRRPWYF
CDR3 DNA: TGTGCCAGCAGTTTTTCCCCCAGGCGGCCTTGGTATTTT

clone size: few
D gene: TRBD2
J gene: TRBJ2-3
V gene: TRBV7-2
CDR3 protein: CASSLAFSGESSTDTQYF
CDR3 DNA: TGTGCCAGCAGCTTAGCGTTTAGCGGGGAGTCTAGCACAGATACGCAGTATTTT

clone size: .
D gene: TRBD2
J gene: TRBJ2-3
V gene: TRBV5-1
CDR3 protein: CASSWKASGGAGIDTQYF
CDR3 DNA: TGCGCCAGCAGCTGGAAGGCTAGCGGGGGGGCCGGGATAGATACGCAGTATTTT

clone size: .
D gene: TRBD2
J gene: TRBJ2-2
V gene: TRBV9
CDR3 protein: CASSAYSSGGNTGELFF
CDR3 DNA: TGTGCCAGCAGCGCTTATAGTAGCGGGGGTAACACCGGGGAGCTGTTTTTT

clone size: .
D gene: .
J gene: TRBJ1-2
V gene: TRBV11-2
CDR3 protein: CASSSDIRNYGYTF
CDR3 DNA: TGTGCCAGCAGCTCGGACATACGCAACTATGGCTACACCTTC

clone size: .
D gene: TRBD2
J gene: TRBJ2-3
V gene: TRBV7-9
CDR3 protein: CASSPLAPWSGDSTDTQYF
CDR3 DNA: TGTGCCAGCAGCCCACTCGCCCCGTGGAGCGGGGACAGCACAGATACGCAGTATTTT

clone size: few
D gene: TRBD1
J gene: TRBJ2-7
V gene: TRBV6-2/TRBV6-3
CDR3 protein: CASSYLFSDRGNEQYF
CDR3 DNA: TGTGCCAGCAGTTACTTATTTTCGGACAGGGGAAACGAGCAGTACTTC

clone size: few
D gene: .
J gene: TRBJ1-5
V gene: TRBV27
CDR3 protein: CASSYRGSQPQHF
CDR3 DNA: TGTGCCAGCAGTTACCGGGGGAGTCAGCCCCAGCATTTT

clone size: .
D gene: TRBD1
J gene: TRBJ2-7
V gene: TRBV18
CDR3 protein: CASSPGGQGAYEQYF
CDR3 DNA: TGTGCCAGCTCACCCGGAGGACAGGGGGCCTACGAGCAGTACTTC